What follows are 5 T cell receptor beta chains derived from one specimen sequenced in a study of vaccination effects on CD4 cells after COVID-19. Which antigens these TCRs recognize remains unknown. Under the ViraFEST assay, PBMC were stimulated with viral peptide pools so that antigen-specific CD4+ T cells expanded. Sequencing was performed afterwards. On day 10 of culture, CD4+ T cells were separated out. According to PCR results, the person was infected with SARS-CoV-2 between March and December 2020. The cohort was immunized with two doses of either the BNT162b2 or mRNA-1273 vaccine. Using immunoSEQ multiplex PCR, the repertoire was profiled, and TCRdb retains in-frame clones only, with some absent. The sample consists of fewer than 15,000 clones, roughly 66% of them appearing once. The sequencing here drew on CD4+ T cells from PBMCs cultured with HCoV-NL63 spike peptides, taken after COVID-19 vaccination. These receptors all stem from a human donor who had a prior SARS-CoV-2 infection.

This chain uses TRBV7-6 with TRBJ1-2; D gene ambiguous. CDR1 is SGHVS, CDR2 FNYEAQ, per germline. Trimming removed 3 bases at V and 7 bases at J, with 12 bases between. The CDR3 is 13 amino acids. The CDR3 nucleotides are TGTGCCAGCAGCTTCGGCCGGGCGGGTGGCTACACCTTC. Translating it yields CASSFGRAGGYTF.

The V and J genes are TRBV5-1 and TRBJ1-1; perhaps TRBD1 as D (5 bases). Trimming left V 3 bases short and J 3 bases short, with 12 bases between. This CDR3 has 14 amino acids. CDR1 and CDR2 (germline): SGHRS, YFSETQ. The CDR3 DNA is TGCGCCAGCAGCTGGGGGGGGTCGGACACTGAAGCTTTCTTT. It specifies CASSWGGSDTEAFF.

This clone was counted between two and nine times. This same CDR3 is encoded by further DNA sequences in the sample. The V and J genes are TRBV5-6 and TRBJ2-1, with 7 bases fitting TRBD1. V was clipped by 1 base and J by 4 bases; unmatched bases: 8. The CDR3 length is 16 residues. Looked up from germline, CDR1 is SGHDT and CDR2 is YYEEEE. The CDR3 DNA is TGTGCCAGCAGCTTGACAGGGGCCAATTTATACAATGAGCAGTTCTTC. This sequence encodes CASSLTGANLYNEQFF.

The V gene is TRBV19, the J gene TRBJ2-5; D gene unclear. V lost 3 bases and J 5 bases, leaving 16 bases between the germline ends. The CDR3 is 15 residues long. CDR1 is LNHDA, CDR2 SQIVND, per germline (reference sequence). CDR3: CASSIRLGLGETQYF. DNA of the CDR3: TGTGCCAGTAGTATTCGACTGGGTCTTGGGGAGACCCAGTACTTC. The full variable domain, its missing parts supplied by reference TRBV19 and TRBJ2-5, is DGGITQSPKYLFRKEGQNVTLSCEQNLNHDAMYWYRQDPGQGLRLIYYSQIVNDFQKGDIAEGYSVSREKKESFPLTVTSAQKNPTAFYLCASSIRLGLGETQYFGPGTRLLVL.

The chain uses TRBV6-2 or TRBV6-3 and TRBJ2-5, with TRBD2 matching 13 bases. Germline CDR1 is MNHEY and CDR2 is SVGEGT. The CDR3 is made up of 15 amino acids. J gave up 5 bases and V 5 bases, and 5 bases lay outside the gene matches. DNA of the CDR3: TGTGCCAGCAGTCTGACTAGCGGGAGGCCGGAGACCCAGTACTTC. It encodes CASSLTSGRPETQYF.